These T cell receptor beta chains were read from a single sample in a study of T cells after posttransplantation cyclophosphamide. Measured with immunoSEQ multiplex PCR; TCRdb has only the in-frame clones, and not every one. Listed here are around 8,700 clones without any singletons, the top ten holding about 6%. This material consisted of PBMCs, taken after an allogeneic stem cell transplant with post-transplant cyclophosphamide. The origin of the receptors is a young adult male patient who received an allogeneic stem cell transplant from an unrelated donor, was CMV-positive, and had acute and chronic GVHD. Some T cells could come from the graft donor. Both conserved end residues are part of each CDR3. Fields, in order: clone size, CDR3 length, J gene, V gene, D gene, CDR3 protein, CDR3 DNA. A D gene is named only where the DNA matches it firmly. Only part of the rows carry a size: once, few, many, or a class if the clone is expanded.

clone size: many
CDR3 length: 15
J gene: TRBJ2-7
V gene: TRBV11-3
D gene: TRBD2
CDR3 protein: CASSERDYPNYEQYF
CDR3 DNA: TGTGCCAGCAGCGAACGGGACTATCCAAACTACGAGCAGTACTTC

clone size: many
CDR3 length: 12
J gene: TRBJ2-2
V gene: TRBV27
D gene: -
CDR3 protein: CASQGSTGELFF
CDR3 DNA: TGTGCCAGCCAGGGAAGCACCGGGGAGCTGTTTTTT

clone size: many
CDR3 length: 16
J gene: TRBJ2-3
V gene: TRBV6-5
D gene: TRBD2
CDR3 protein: CASSSGLAVSTDTQYF
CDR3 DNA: TGTGCCAGCAGTTCGGGACTAGCGGTTAGCACAGATACGCAGTATTTT

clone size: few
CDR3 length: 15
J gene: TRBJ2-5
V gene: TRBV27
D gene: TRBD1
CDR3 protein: CASSSGTGVLETQYF
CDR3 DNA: TGTGCCAGCAGTTCCGGGACAGGGGTTTTGGAGACCCAGTACTTC

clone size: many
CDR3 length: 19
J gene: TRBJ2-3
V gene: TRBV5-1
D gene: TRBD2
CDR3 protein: CASSLVPSGRGRSTDTQYF
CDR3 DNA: TGCGCCAGCAGCTTGGTTCCGAGCGGGAGGGGTCGAAGCACAGATACGCAGTATTTT

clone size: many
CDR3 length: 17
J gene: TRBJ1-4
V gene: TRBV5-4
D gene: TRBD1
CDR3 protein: CASSLGQGARLDEKLFF
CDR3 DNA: TGTGCCAGCAGCTTGGGACAGGGGGCGAGGTTGGACGAAAAACTGTTTTTT

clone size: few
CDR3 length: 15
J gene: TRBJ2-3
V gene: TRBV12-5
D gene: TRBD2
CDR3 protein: CASGSGDPWADTQYF
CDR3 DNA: TGTGCTAGTGGTAGCGGGGACCCTTGGGCAGATACGCAGTATTTT

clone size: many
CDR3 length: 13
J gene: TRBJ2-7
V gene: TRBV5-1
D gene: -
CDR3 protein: CASRGKGVYEQYF
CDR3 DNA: TGCGCCAGCCGAGGGAAAGGGGTTTACGAGCAGTACTTC

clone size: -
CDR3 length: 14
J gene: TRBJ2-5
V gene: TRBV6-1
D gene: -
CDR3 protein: CASRPGLLRETQYF
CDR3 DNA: TGTGCCAGCAGGCCCGGACTCCTGCGCGAGACCCAGTACTTC

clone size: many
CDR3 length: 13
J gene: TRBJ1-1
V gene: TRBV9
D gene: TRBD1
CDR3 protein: CASSATGMERAFF
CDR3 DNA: TGTGCCAGCAGCGCGACAGGGATGGAGCGGGCTTTCTTT

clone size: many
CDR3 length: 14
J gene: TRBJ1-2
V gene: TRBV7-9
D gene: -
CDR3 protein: CASSLEGENYGYTF
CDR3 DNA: TGTGCCAGCAGCTTAGAGGGGGAAAACTATGGCTACACCTTC

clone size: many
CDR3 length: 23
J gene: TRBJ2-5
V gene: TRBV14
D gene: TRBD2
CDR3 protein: CASSQDPLRAGGIQSWYQETQYF
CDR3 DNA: TGTGCCAGCAGCCAAGATCCCCTTAGAGCGGGAGGGATACAGTCTTGGTACCAAGAGACCCAGTACTTC

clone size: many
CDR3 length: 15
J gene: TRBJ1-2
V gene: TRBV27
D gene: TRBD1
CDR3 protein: CASSPLDRGEYGYTF
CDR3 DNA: TGTGCCAGCAGTCCCCTCGACAGGGGAGAATATGGCTACACCTTC

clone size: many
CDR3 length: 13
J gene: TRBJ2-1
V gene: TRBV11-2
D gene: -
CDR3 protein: CASSSGINNEQFF
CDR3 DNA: TGTGCCAGCAGCTCAGGGATTAACAATGAGCAGTTCTTC

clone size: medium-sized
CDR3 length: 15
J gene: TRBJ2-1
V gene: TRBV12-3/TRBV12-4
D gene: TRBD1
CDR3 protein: CASSLDRGEGNEQFF
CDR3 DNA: TGTGCCAGCAGTTTAGACAGGGGGGAAGGCAATGAGCAGTTCTTC

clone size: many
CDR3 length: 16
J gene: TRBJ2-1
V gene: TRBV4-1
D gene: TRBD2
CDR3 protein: CASSQLAGVAYNEQFF
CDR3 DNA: TGCGCCAGCAGCCAACTAGCGGGGGTGGCCTACAATGAGCAGTTCTTC

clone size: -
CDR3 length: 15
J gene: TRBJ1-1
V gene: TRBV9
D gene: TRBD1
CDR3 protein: CASSSWDRMNTEAFF
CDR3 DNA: TGTGCCAGCAGCTCATGGGACAGGATGAACACTGAAGCTTTCTTT

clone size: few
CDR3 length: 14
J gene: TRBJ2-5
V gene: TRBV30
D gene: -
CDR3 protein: CAWSTGGLQETQYF
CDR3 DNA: TGTGCCTGGAGTACCGGCGGGCTCCAAGAGACCCAGTACTTC

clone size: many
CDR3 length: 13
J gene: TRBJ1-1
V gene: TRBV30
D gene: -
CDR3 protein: CAWSGQRNTEAFF
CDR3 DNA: TGTGCCTGGAGTGGGCAGAGGAACACTGAAGCTTTCTTT

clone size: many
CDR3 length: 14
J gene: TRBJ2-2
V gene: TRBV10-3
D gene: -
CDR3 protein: CAISELANTGELFF
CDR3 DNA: TGTGCCATCAGTGAACTCGCGAACACCGGGGAGCTGTTTTTT

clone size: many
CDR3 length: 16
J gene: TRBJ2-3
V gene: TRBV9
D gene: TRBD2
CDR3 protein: CASSSRLAGETDTQYF
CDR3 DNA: TGTGCCAGCAGCTCCCGACTAGCGGGAGAAACAGATACGCAGTATTTT

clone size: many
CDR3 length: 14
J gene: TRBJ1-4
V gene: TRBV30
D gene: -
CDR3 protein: CAWSVKAGNEKLFF
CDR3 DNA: TGTGCCTGGAGTGTAAAAGCGGGTAATGAAAAACTGTTTTTT

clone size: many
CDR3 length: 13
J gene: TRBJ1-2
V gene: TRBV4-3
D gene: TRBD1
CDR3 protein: CASSQGTGRGYTF
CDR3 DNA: TGCGCCAGCAGCCAAGGGACAGGGAGGGGCTACACCTTC

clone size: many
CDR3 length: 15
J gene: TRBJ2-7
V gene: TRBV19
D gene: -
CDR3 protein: CASSIGQGFSYEQYF
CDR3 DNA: TGTGCCAGTAGTATAGGCCAGGGGTTCTCCTACGAGCAGTACTTC

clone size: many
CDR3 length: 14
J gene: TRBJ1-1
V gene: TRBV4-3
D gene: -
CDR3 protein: CASSHSRAGFEAFF
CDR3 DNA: TGCGCCAGCAGCCATTCCCGGGCGGGGTTTGAAGCTTTCTTT